This T cell receptor (beta chain) was captured in a study of T cell responses to AZD1222 COVID-19 vaccine. Using immunoSEQ multiplex PCR, the repertoire was profiled, and TCRdb retains in-frame clones only, with some absent. This sample has fewer than 80,000 clones, with approximately 85% found just once. There are 13 residues in the CDR3. The sample was peripheral blood, taken on day 0 of MenACWY control vaccination. The chain couples TRBV21-1 to TRBJ1-2. TRBV21-1 is recorded as a pseudogene. The clonotype originates from an adult in good health. CDR3 loop: CASSKTAYYGYTF. The CDR3 nucleotides are TGTGCCAGCAGCAAGACGGCCTACTATGGCTACACCTTC.